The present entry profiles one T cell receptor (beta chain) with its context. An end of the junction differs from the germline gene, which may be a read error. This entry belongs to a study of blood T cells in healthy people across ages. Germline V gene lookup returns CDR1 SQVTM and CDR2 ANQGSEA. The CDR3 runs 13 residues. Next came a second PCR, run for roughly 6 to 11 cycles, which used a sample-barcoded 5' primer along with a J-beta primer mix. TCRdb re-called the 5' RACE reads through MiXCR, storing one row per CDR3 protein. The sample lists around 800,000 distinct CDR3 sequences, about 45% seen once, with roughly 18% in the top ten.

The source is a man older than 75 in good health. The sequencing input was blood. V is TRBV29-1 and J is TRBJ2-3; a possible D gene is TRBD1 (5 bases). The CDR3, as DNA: TGCAGCTTTGAGTACAGGAACACAGATACGCAGTATTTT. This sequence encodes CSFEYRNTDTQYF.